This T cell receptor (beta chain) was observed in a study of T cell repertoires in cytomegalovirus infection. The sample holds a few counts of this clonotype. TCRdb analysed the reads with MiXCR anew, one entry per CDR3 protein. The sample has approximately 500,000 distinct CDR3 sequences; about 17% are singletons. The CDR3 length is 13 residues. Trimming stripped 2 bases from V and 6 bases from J, with 7 bases between. CDR1 and CDR2 from the germline V gene are SGHVS and FNYEAQ. This clonotype was sampled from a human donor in good health (CMV status not recorded). Some clones in this sample may be carry-over from other donors' samples. Sequencing was carried out using CD8+ T cells from PBMCs. The chain has TRBV7-6 and TRBJ2-2; D unclear. CDR3 amino acids: CASSLLSPGELFF. The CDR3 DNA follows: TGTGCCAGCAGCTTATTAAGCCCCGGGGAGCTGTTTTTT. The full variable domain, rest sourced from reference TRBV7-6 and TRBJ2-2, is GAGVSQSPRYKVTKRGQDVALRCDPISGHVSLYWYRQALGQGPEFLTYFNYEAQQDKSGLPNDRFSAERPEGSISTLTIQRTEQRDSAMYRCASSLLSPGELFFGEGSRLTVL.